The 29 T cell receptor beta chains presented below share a single source sample, sequenced in a study of blood T cell repertoires in COVID-19. Clones were sequenced by immunoSEQ multiplex PCR, and TCRdb holds only the in-frame ones, with some missing. The sample yields fewer than 75,000 clones, more than 75% seen once. Material for sequencing was peripheral blood. The receptors stem from a human donor in a cohort sampled during active COVID-19.

The rearrangement links TRBV27 to TRBJ2-3; no clear D. V shed 1 base and J shed 6 bases, with 11 bases lying between them. The germline V gene has CDR1 MNHEY and CDR2 SMNVEV (reference sequence). This CDR3 is built from 14 residues. The CDR3 nucleotides read TGTGCCAGCAGTTTATTTCCAGGCAGCGATACGCAGTATTTT. Amino acids: CASSLFPGSDTQYF.

V is TRBV2 and J is TRBJ2-1, with 8 bases fitting TRBD2. Germline CDR1 and CDR2: SNHLY and FYNNEI. V was clipped by 1 base and J by 7 bases; unmatched bases: 15. The CDR3 runs to 18 residues. The CDR3 bases are TGTGCCAGCAGTGAAGACGGTACTAGCGGATGGGTAGGTAATGAGCAGTTCTTC. As protein: CASSEDGTSGWVGNEQFF.

The gene calls are TRBV19 and TRBJ2-3; D may be TRBD1 (8 bases). Trimming left V 6 bases short and J 3 bases short, with 10 bases between. Germline values: CDR1 LNHDA, CDR2 SQIVND (reference sequence). The CDR3 sequence is 13 residues long. DNA for the CDR3: TGTGCCAGTAGACAGGGGGGGACAGATACGCAGTATTTT. Its protein product is CASRQGGTDTQYF.

The V gene is TRBV9, the J gene TRBJ2-1, with a possible D match to TRBD2 (6 bases). The CDR3 length is 15 residues. V was pared by 0 bases and J by 5 bases, with 12 bases between. Germline V lookup: CDR1 SGDLS, CDR2 YYNGEE. CDR3 amino acids: CASSVVGSRNNEQFF. In DNA, the CDR3 is TGTGCCAGCAGCGTAGTCGGGAGCAGGAACAATGAGCAGTTCTTC.

The CDR3 DNA reads as TGTGCCAGCAGTGAAGCCGAGAGAATGAACACTGAAGCTTTCTTT. This sequence encodes CASSEAERMNTEAFF. The chain carries TRBV2 and TRBJ1-1; D remains ambiguous. Deletions cut 0 bases from V and 0 bases from J, with 8 bases between. Germline lookup yields CDR1 SNHLY and CDR2 FYNNEI. This CDR3 region has 15 residues.

The rearrangement joins TRBV28 to TRBJ1-5; 9 positions agree with TRBD1. Trimming cost V 5 bases and J 2 bases; bases outside gene matches: 7. This CDR3 contains 16 residues. Germline CDR1 and CDR2: MDHEN and SYDVKM. CDR3 residues: CASSPARTGGNQPQHF. The CDR3 coding sequence is TGTGCCAGCAGTCCCGCTCGGACAGGGGGCAATCAGCCCCAGCATTTT.

The chain combines TRBV7-3 with TRBJ2-7; 13 nucleotides line up with TRBD2. The CDR3 runs 14 residues. The junction had 2 bases not matched to a gene; V was cut back by 4 bases and J by 5 bases. CDR1 is SGHTA and CDR2 is FQGTGA in the germline V gene. The CDR3, as DNA: TGTGCCAGCAGCTCCGGACTAGCGGGAGACGAGCAGTACTTC. It yields the protein CASSSGLAGDEQYF. The complete variable domain, with remaining parts taken from reference TRBV7-3 and TRBJ2-7, reads GAGVSQTPSNKVTEKGKYVELRCDPISGHTALYWYRQSLGQGPEFLIYFQGTGAADDSGLPNDRFFAVRPEGSVSTLKIQRTERGDSAVYLCASSSGLAGDEQYFGPGTRLTVT.

The count of this clone is one. The chain has TRBV19 and TRBJ1-1; no firm D call. There are 16 residues in the CDR3. Looked up from germline, CDR1 is LNHDA and CDR2 is SQIVND (reference sequence). Trimming took off 4 bases at V and 1 base at J, with 16 bases between the two ends. The CDR3 protein is CASSTLRAAENTEAFF. CDR3 in DNA: TGTGCCAGTAGTACCCTAAGAGCGGCCGAGAACACTGAAGCTTTCTTT.

V and J are TRBV11-2 and TRBJ2-7; 12 bases line up with TRBD2. Germline V gives CDR1 SGHAT, CDR2 FQNNGV. The CDR3 is made up of 16 amino acids. Unmatched junction bases numbered 9, after V lost 5 bases and J lost 4 bases. In nucleotides, the CDR3 is TGTGCCAGCAGCACACTGACTAGCGGGAGTGTATACGAGCAGTACTTC. It specifies CASSTLTSGSVYEQYF. Combining the CDR3 with reference TRBV11-2 and TRBJ2-7 gives the whole variable domain EAGVAQSPRYKIIEKRQSVAFWCNPISGHATLYWYQQILGQGPKLLIQFQNNGVVDDSQLPKDRFSAERLKGVDSTLKIQPAKLEDSAVYLCASSTLTSGSVYEQYFGPGTRLTVT.

The chain employs TRBV27 and TRBJ1-3; D uncertain. The CDR3 covers 14 residues. Per germline, CDR1 MNHEY and CDR2 SMNVEV (reference sequence). The V gene lost 4 bases and the J gene lost 0 bases, with 7 bases spanning the gap. The CDR3 reads CASSSESSGNTIYF. The CDR3 DNA sequence: TGTGCCAGCAGTTCCGAGAGCTCTGGAAACACCATATATTTT.

The chain recombines TRBV28 with TRBJ2-1; 9 positions match TRBD2. From germline, CDR1 is MDHEN and CDR2 SYDVKM. The CDR3 is 16 residues long. With V trimmed by 5 bases and J by 6 bases, 11 bases remained unmatched. The CDR3 DNA reads as TGTGCCAGCAGTCCTCGGACTAGCGTGAGGCTCAATGAGCAGTTCTTC. Protein product: CASSPRTSVRLNEQFF.

The chain couples TRBV29-1 to TRBJ2-2; 8 bases match TRBD1. V shed 6 bases, J shed 4 bases, and the junction held 7 bases outside the gene matches. The CDR3 runs 14 residues. The germline gives CDR1 SQVTM, CDR2 ANQGSEA. CDR3 nucleotides: TGCAGCGTACTCGACAGGGGCGGCACCGGGGAGCTGTTTTTT. Amino acid sequence: CSVLDRGGTGELFF.

The chain is built from TRBV2 and TRBJ1-3; D is perhaps TRBD1 (5 bases). Per germline, CDR1 SNHLY and CDR2 FYNNEI. The CDR3 totals 16 residues. V lost 4 bases, J lost 0 bases, and 13 bases lay in between. The CDR3 is CASSVGTGLSGNTIYF. The CDR3 nucleotides read TGTGCCAGCAGTGTAGGGACGGGACTCTCTGGAAACACCATATATTTT. Complete variable domain (other parts from reference TRBV2 and TRBJ1-3): EPEVTQTPSHQVTQMGQEVILRCVPISNHLYFYWYRQILGQKVEFLVSFYNNEISEKSEIFDDQFSVERPDGSNFTLKIRSTKLEDSAMYFCASSVGTGLSGNTIYFGEGSWLTVV.

This clone appeared once. The chain is built from TRBV7-2 and TRBJ1-1, with D possibly being TRBD1 (5 bases). The germline gives CDR1 SGHTA, CDR2 FQGNSA. With 4 bases removed from V and 3 bases from J, the gap between germline ends came to 12 bases. This CDR3 has 14 amino acids. CDR3 DNA sequence: TGTGCCAGCAGCTCCAGCGGGGGGTACACTGAAGCTTTCTTT. Its translation is CASSSSGGYTEAFF.

V gene TRBV12-3 or TRBV12-4 combines with J gene TRBJ1-2; D uncertain. The CDR3 length is 13 residues. Trimming shortened V by 6 bases and J by 4 bases, and 12 bases separated the two germline ends. The CDR3 sequence: CASRPASSYGYTF. CDR3 DNA: TGTGCCAGCAGGCCAGCTAGTAGCTATGGCTACACCTTC.

The rearrangement links TRBV3-1 (or the pseudogene TRBV3-2) to TRBJ2-1; 8 nucleotides agree with TRBD2. CDR1 LGHDT and CDR2 YNNKEL come from the germline V gene (reference sequence). CDR3 size: 15 residues. V lost 4 bases to trimming and J lost 2 bases; unmatched junction nucleotides: 4. The DNA for the CDR3 is TGTGCCAGCAGCCTAGCGGGAAGTACCTACAATGAGCAGTTCTTC. It specifies CASSLAGSTYNEQFF.

J is TRBJ1-1 and V is TRBV19; tentative D call: TRBD1 (5 bases). V was cut by 6 bases and J by 1 base, with 12 bases left in between. The V gene's germline CDR1 is LNHDA and CDR2 SQIVND (reference sequence). The CDR3 length is 14 residues. The CDR3 sequence: CASRKQGTNTEAFF. In nucleotides, the CDR3 is TGTGCCAGTAGGAAGCAGGGCACGAACACTGAAGCTTTCTTT.

This rearrangement joins TRBV13 to TRBJ2-1, with 8 positions matching TRBD2. With 2 bases clipped from V and 5 bases from J, the junction kept 14 bases outside the gene matches. The CDR3 is 18 amino acids. Germline lookup yields CDR1 PRHDT and CDR2 FYEKMQ (reference sequence). The CDR3 sequence is CASSLPIRVAGINNEQFF. CDR3 DNA: TGTGCCAGCAGCTTACCAATCCGGGTAGCGGGGATTAACAATGAGCAGTTCTTC.

This clone occurred once. The chain recombines TRBV6-2 or TRBV6-3 with TRBJ2-7; 11 nucleotides match TRBD2. The CDR3 consists of 16 residues. The V and J ends lost 6 bases and 2 bases, in that order; junction bases with no gene match: 9. Germline-derived CDR1 and CDR2 are MNHEY and SVGEGT. CDR3 sequence (DNA): TGTGCCAGCAGCCGGACTAGCGGGTACGAAGCCTACGAGCAGTACTTC. Protein: CASSRTSGYEAYEQYF.

The chain links TRBV29-1 to TRBJ2-1; TRBD2 aligns across 11 bases. The CDR3 is made up of 14 amino acids. Per the germline V gene, CDR1 is SQVTM and CDR2 is ANQGSEA. With 6 bases clipped from V and 8 bases from J, the junction kept 9 bases outside the gene matches. CDR3 coding DNA: TGCAGCGTGTTACTAGCGGGAGAAGTGCATGAGCAGTTCTTC. Translating gives CSVLLAGEVHEQFF.

The gene calls are TRBV5-4 and TRBJ2-1; 14 bases are shared with TRBD2. Germline V gives CDR1 SGHNT, CDR2 YYREEE (reference sequence). CDR3 length: 19 residues. The V gene end was trimmed by 4 bases and the J gene end by 7 bases; junction bases not matched to a gene: 16. CDR3 amino acids: CASSDRTGLAGVKWNEQFF. In DNA form, the CDR3 reads TGTGCCAGCAGCGACCGAACGGGACTAGCGGGAGTGAAATGGAATGAGCAGTTCTTC.

The chain joins TRBV7-9 to TRBJ1-2; 8 nucleotides agree with TRBD1. The length of the CDR3 is 12 residues. Germline values: CDR1 SEHNR, CDR2 FQNEAQ (reference sequence). V lost 5 bases, J lost 8 bases, and 4 bases stayed unmatched. CDR3 coding DNA: TGTGCCAGCAGCCAGACAGGGGTAGGCTACACCTTC. This codes for CASSQTGVGYTF.

The rearrangement uses TRBV24-1 and TRBJ2-2, with 9 bases aligning to TRBD1. V was clipped by 9 bases and J by 6 bases; unmatched bases: 7. This CDR3 is 14 amino acids long. Germline V gene lookup returns CDR1 KGHDR and CDR2 SFDVKD. For the CDR3, the DNA is TGTGCCACCGCAGGGACAGGGAGTTCCGGGGAGCTGTTTTTT. Amino acids: CATAGTGSSGELFF.

The gene calls are TRBV7-2 and TRBJ2-4, with 12 bases fitting TRBD2. V was pared by 4 bases and J by 0 bases, with 4 bases of the junction left unmatched. The CDR3 loop spans 17 amino acids. Germline V gives CDR1 SGHTA, CDR2 FQGNSA. The CDR3: CASSSSGRAGAKNIQYF. CDR3 coding DNA: TGTGCCAGCAGCTCTAGCGGGAGGGCCGGAGCCAAAAACATTCAGTACTTC.

V usage is TRBV28 and J usage is TRBJ2-1; 8 bases fit TRBD2. Germline V lookup: CDR1 MDHEN, CDR2 SYDVKM. After removal of 1 base from V and 2 bases from J, the junction contained 4 bases not matched to a gene. The CDR3 is 16 amino acids. The CDR3 region has the DNA TGTGCCAGCAGTTTATCCGGCGGGGGGACCTACAATGAGCAGTTCTTC. This translates into CASSLSGGGTYNEQFF.

The chain joins TRBV5-1 to TRBJ2-2; TRBD1 matches at 8 bases. Germline lookup yields CDR1 SGHRS and CDR2 YFSETQ. V lost 4 bases and J lost 3; bases outside the gene matches: 8. The CDR3 length is 16 residues. The CDR3 loop reads CASSPSGGGYTGELFF. The CDR3 DNA reads TGCGCCAGCAGCCCGTCAGGGGGCGGGTACACCGGGGAGCTGTTTTTT.

The chain carries TRBV19 and TRBJ1-2; D is unclear. This CDR3 comprises 13 residues. Per germline, CDR1 LNHDA and CDR2 SQIVND (reference sequence). Trimming left V 8 bases short and J 8 bases short, with 18 bases between. CDR3: CASGDWGDKGYTF. Written as DNA, the CDR3 is TGTGCCAGTGGGGATTGGGGAGACAAGGGCTACACCTTC. The whole variable domain, remainder taken from reference TRBV19 and TRBJ1-2, is DGGITQSPKYLFRKEGQNVTLSCEQNLNHDAMYWYRQDPGQGLRLIYYSQIVNDFQKGDIAEGYSVSREKKESFPLTVTSAQKNPTAFYLCASGDWGDKGYTFGSGTRLTVV.

In the case of this clone: Compared with germline, one end of the junction differs, possibly owing to a read error. The CDR3 protein is CASSLGLASDYKQYF. The CDR3 DNA reads as TGTGCCAGCAGCCTGGGACTAGCGAGTGACTACAAGCAGTACTTC. The rearrangement joins TRBV5-4 to TRBJ2-7; 10 bases agree with TRBD2. Germline V lookup: CDR1 SGHNT, CDR2 YYREEE (reference sequence). The CDR3 runs to 15 residues.

The chain uses TRBV28 and TRBJ1-6, with no clear D. The V gene lost 3 bases and the J gene lost 8 bases, with 14 bases spanning the gap. The CDR3 covers 15 residues. Germline values: CDR1 MDHEN, CDR2 SYDVKM. The CDR3 bases are TGTGCCAGCAGTTTTTTAGGCAGGCAATATTCACCCCTCCACTTT. Protein product: CASSFLGRQYSPLHF.